One and the same sample provided the 32 T cell receptor beta chains below, sequenced in a study of CD8+ T cells in alopecia areata. Regarding treatment: oral pan-JAK inhibitor, 5-10 mg twice daily. In each case, RNA was isolated and then reverse transcribed into cDNA as the sequencing template. TCRdb's copy holds only in-frame clones and misses some; the assay was immunoSEQ multiplex PCR. The sample records fewer than 250,000 clones, approximately 38% being singletons. The sample here was CD4+ T cells sorted from blood, taken at approximately week 31, from a patient treated with tofacitinib. Every receptor here comes from a human donor with alopecia areata.

The chain is built from TRBV6-1 and TRBJ2-7, with TRBD1 identical over 8 bases. Germline trimming cut 6 bases from V and 5 bases from J; bases unmatched to any gene: 6. Germline V lookup: CDR1 MNHNS, CDR2 SASEGT. This CDR3 region has 13 residues. The CDR3 loop reads CASRGQAMDEQYF. CDR3 nucleotides: TGTGCCAGCAGGGGACAGGCGATGGACGAGCAGTACTTC.

This clone was counted only a few times. The chain joins TRBV5-1 to TRBJ2-6; TRBD1 is a possible D gene (5 bases). CDR1 is SGHRS and CDR2 is YFSETQ in the germline V gene. The CDR3 consists of 19 residues. Trimming pared 2 bases from V and 1 base from J, leaving 19 bases between. CDR3 sequence (DNA): TGCGCCAGCAGCTTAACCTTGACAGTTGGTACTTCTGGGGCCAACGTCCTGACTTTC. Translation gives CASSLTLTVGTSGANVLTF.

In DNA form, the CDR3 reads TGTGCCAGCAGTTACCGGGACAGCAATCAGCCCCAGCATTTT. This gives the protein CASSYRDSNQPQHF. The V and J genes are TRBV6-5 and TRBJ1-5; possibly TRBD1 for D (5 bases). V was cut by 2 bases and J by 1 base, with 6 bases left in between. The CDR3 sequence is 14 residues long. The germline V gene has CDR1 MNHEY and CDR2 SVGAGI.

The genes are TRBV13 and TRBJ2-1; no firm D call. There are 14 residues in the CDR3. Germline V gene sequence: CDR1 PRHDT, CDR2 FYEKMQ (reference sequence). The ends were cut back, 2 bases at V and 5 bases at J, with 10 bases in the middle. The CDR3 loop is CASSLFGVNNEQFF. CDR3 DNA: TGTGCCAGCAGCTTATTTGGCGTAAACAATGAGCAGTTCTTC.

CDR3 coding DNA: TGTGCCAGCTCACCCGAGCAGTTGAGTGGGGGCTACACCTTC. It translates to CASSPEQLSGGYTF. This sequence joins TRBV18 and TRBJ1-2, with no clear D. Per the germline V gene, CDR1 is KGHSH and CDR2 is LQKENI. With 3 bases removed from V and 8 bases from J, the gap between germline ends came to 16 bases. The CDR3 has 14 amino acids.

This clone was observed a few times. This chain links TRBV5-1 with TRBJ2-1, with D tentatively TRBD2 (5 bases). The CDR3 runs 12 residues. The ends were cut back, 0 bases at V and 8 bases at J, with 6 bases in the middle. CDR1 and CDR2 (germline): SGHRS, YFSETQ. The CDR3 DNA sequence: TGCGCCAGCAGCTTGGACGGGGATGAGCAGTTCTTC. It specifies CASSLDGDEQFF.

The J gene is TRBJ1-3, the V gene TRBV19; D might be TRBD1 (6 bases). The length of the CDR3 is 13 residues. V was cut by 10 bases and J by 8 bases, with 18 bases left in between. From germline, CDR1 is LNHDA and CDR2 SQIVND (reference sequence). CDR3 sequence: CATGRLQGHTIYF. The CDR3 nucleotides are TGTGCCACCGGACGACTACAGGGTCACACCATATATTTT.

The CDR3 spells CASSYSGEGLFF. As DNA, the CDR3 is TGTGCCAGCAGTTACTCGGGCGAGGGACTGTTTTTT. V usage is TRBV6-6 and J usage is TRBJ1-4; the D is unclear. This CDR3 spans 12 amino acids. V dropped 0 bases and J dropped 13 bases, with 9 bases sitting between them. Germline lookup yields CDR1 MNHNY and CDR2 SVGAGI (reference sequence).

V and J are TRBV7-2 and TRBJ2-1; no reliable D call. The germline gives CDR1 SGHTA, CDR2 FQGNSA. The CDR3 has 14 residues. The germline V and J ends were trimmed by 1 base and 6 bases, with 10 bases remaining between them. The CDR3 protein is CASSLGAPSNEQFF. The CDR3 nucleotides read TGTGCCAGCAGCTTAGGGGCCCCAAGCAATGAGCAGTTCTTC.

The genes are TRBV6-5 and TRBJ1-2; no clear D. The V gene's germline CDR1 is MNHEY and CDR2 SVGAGI. CDR3 length: 16 amino acids. The V end was cut by 0 bases, the J end by 0 bases, with 11 bases between. The CDR3 is CASSYSRGYSNYGYTF. In DNA form, the CDR3 reads TGTGCCAGCAGTTACTCCCGAGGGTATTCTAACTATGGCTACACCTTC.

A few counts support this clone. The chain carries TRBV6-1 and TRBJ2-3; TRBD2 agrees at 11 bases. This CDR3 is 15 amino acids long. Germline CDR1 MNHNS, CDR2 SASEGT. After removal of 2 bases from V and 4 bases from J, the junction contained 2 bases not matched to a gene. The CDR3 is CASSERSGGADTQYF. The CDR3 DNA follows: TGTGCCAGCAGTGAACGTAGCGGGGGGGCAGATACGCAGTATTTT.

This clone has just a few counts. The same CDR3 arises from other DNA sequences in this sample as well. The chain employs TRBV7-2 and TRBJ1-4; 9 bases are a match to TRBD1. The CDR3 runs 14 residues. Unmatched junction bases numbered 2, after V lost 1 base and J lost 8 bases. The V gene's germline CDR1 is SGHTA and CDR2 FQGNSA. The CDR3 region has the DNA TGTGCCAGCAGCTTAGACAGGGGGCGGGAAAAACTGTTTTTT. Encoded protein: CASSLDRGREKLFF.

This clone was counted ten times or more. V and J are TRBV11-2 and TRBJ2-6; D is uncertain. Trimming removed 5 bases at V and 4 bases at J, with 15 bases between. The CDR3 consists of 16 residues. Germline-derived CDR1 and CDR2 are SGHAT and FQNNGV. CDR3 sequence reads: CASSTRTTRGANVLTF. DNA of the CDR3: TGTGCCAGCAGCACCCGTACGACCAGGGGGGCCAACGTCCTGACTTTC.

This chain uses TRBV30 with TRBJ1-1; 9 bases map to TRBD1. Germline loops: CDR1 GTSNPN, CDR2 SVGIG (reference sequence). The CDR3 runs 13 residues. V trimming: 4 bases; J trimming: 6 bases; junction bases outside the gene matches: 6. The CDR3 DNA reads as TGTGCCTGGACAACAGGGGGCATCGCTGAAGCTTTCTTT. Amino acids: CAWTTGGIAEAFF.

The chain has TRBV30 and TRBJ1-1; D call uncertain. Germline V CDR1 and CDR2: GTSNPN, SVGIG (reference sequence). The CDR3 is made up of 13 amino acids. The V and J ends lost 5 bases and 4 bases respectively, with 14 bases between them. The CDR3 here is CAWHRASGTEAFF. The CDR3 DNA sequence: TGTGCCTGGCACCGGGCCTCGGGCACTGAAGCTTTCTTT.

This clone has only a few counts. This rearrangement joins TRBV30 to TRBJ1-1, with no clear D. The CDR3 length is 11 residues. CDR1 is GTSNPN, CDR2 SVGIG, per germline (reference sequence). The V and J ends lost 0 bases and 6 bases respectively, with 5 bases between them. CDR3 sequence reads: CAWSVLSEAFF. As DNA, the CDR3 is TGTGCCTGGAGTGTACTATCTGAAGCTTTCTTT.

This clone occurred a few times. The rearrangement uses TRBV7-9 and TRBJ1-3; a possible D gene is TRBD1 (5 bases). The CDR3 totals 17 residues. Between the trimmed V and J ends, which lost 8 bases and 4 bases, there was a span of 24 bases. The germline V gene encodes CDR1 SEHNR and CDR2 FQNEAQ (reference sequence). CDR3 in DNA: TGTGCCAGCCCAGGCGGGAGTTCTGCAGGGACCGGAAACACCATATATTTT. This sequence encodes CASPGGSSAGTGNTIYF.

This chain joins TRBV6-5 and TRBJ1-2; a weak D match, TRBD1 (6 bases). The germline V and J ends were trimmed by 10 bases and 2 bases, with 14 bases remaining between them. The CDR3 has 13 amino acids. Germline V CDR1 and CDR2: MNHEY, SVGAGI. The CDR3 DNA reads as TGTGCCACGGGGGCAGGACGGAACTATGGCTACACCTTC. It codes for CATGAGRNYGYTF.

This chain connects TRBV7-2 to TRBJ1-1; TRBD1 agrees at 7 bases. V lost 4 bases and J lost 4; bases outside the gene matches: 9. CDR1 SGHTA and CDR2 FQGNSA come from the germline V gene. This CDR3 is built from 15 residues. The DNA for the CDR3 is TGTGCCAGCAGCTCCAGGGGGGTGGGAAGCACTGAAGCTTTCTTT. Its translation is CASSSRGVGSTEAFF.

This clone was seen only a few times. This chain uses TRBV25-1 with TRBJ2-2, with 7 positions matching TRBD2. The length of the CDR3 is 13 residues. The trim removed 7 bases at V and 1 base at J, leaving 0 bases unmatched. The V gene's germline CDR1 is MGHDK and CDR2 SYGVNS. The CDR3: CASTGGNTGELFF. The CDR3 nucleotides are TGTGCCAGCACGGGGGGGAACACCGGGGAGCTGTTTTTT.

DNA of the CDR3: TGTGCCAGCTCACTGGGACAGGGGCGAGAGACCCAGTACTTC. It yields the protein CASSLGQGRETQYF. The chain combines TRBV18 with TRBJ2-5, with 10 bases aligning to TRBD1. V was pared by 4 bases and J by 4 bases, with 3 bases of the junction left unmatched. Germline values: CDR1 KGHSH, CDR2 LQKENI. This CDR3 contains 14 residues.

The chain employs TRBV12-5 and TRBJ2-1; 12 nucleotides agree with TRBD2. Germline CDR1 LGHNT, CDR2 FRNRAP. CDR3 length equals 15 residues. The trim removed 5 bases at V and 6 bases at J, leaving 5 bases unmatched. The CDR3 nucleotides are TGTGCTAGTGGTCCCCCTAGCGGGGGGGGCAATGAGCAGTTCTTC. Its translation: CASGPPSGGGNEQFF.

By share of the sample, this clone is medium-sized. In the same sample, other DNA sequences code for this CDR3. The V and J genes are TRBV29-1 and TRBJ2-4; 9 bases are a match to TRBD1. Germline loops: CDR1 SQVTM, CDR2 ANQGSEA. Trimming removed 7 bases from V and 9 bases from J; junction bases left unmatched: 7. The CDR3 loop spans 12 amino acids. CDR3 residues: CSAGQGGTIQYF. The CDR3 nucleotides are TGCAGCGCGGGACAGGGAGGGACCATTCAGTACTTC.

The CDR3 DNA follows: TGTGCCAGCAGCCCAGCCGCAGGCAGTAAGCCCCAGCATTTT. Translated, it gives CASSPAAGSKPQHF. J is TRBJ1-5 and V is TRBV27; no reliable D call. Germline CDR1 reads MNHEY; CDR2 reads SMNVEV (reference sequence). Trimming pared 6 bases from V and 8 bases from J, leaving 17 bases between. The CDR3 runs to 14 residues.

This clone was counted at least ten times. The chain recombines TRBV4-1 with TRBJ2-2, with D maybe TRBD2 (6 bases). V was pared by 1 base and J by 0 bases, with 12 bases between. There are 17 residues in the CDR3. CDR1 is MGHRA, CDR2 YSYEKL, per germline. The CDR3 here is CASSQVWGDANTGELFF. For the CDR3, the DNA is TGCGCCAGCAGCCAAGTCTGGGGGGACGCGAACACCGGGGAGCTGTTTTTT.

A remark on this clone: The same CDR3 is also encoded by other DNA sequences in this sample. This chain connects TRBV29-1 to TRBJ1-1; the match to TRBD1 covers 10 bases. CDR1 and CDR2 from the germline V gene are SQVTM and ANQGSEA. J was trimmed by 4 bases and V by 4 bases; bases with no gene match: 9. The CDR3 length is 15 residues. The DNA of the CDR3 is TGCAGCGTTGTTTATCCTGGACAGGGGGGCACTGAAGCTTTCTTT. It yields the protein CSVVYPGQGGTEAFF.

The chain is built from TRBV9 and TRBJ1-6; D is unresolved. The CDR3 loop spans 14 amino acids. Trimming took off 1 base at V and 5 bases at J, with 7 bases between the two ends. Germline values: CDR1 SGDLS, CDR2 YYNGEE. DNA for the CDR3: TGTGCCAGCAGCGTAAGGGCCGATAATTCACCCCTCCACTTT. Its protein is CASSVRADNSPLHF. Complete variable domain (other parts from reference TRBV9 and TRBJ1-6): DSGVTQTPKHLITATGQRVTLRCSPRSGDLSVYWYQQSLDQGLQFLIQYYNGEERAKGNILERFSAQQFPDLHSELNLSSLELGDSALYFCASSVRADNSPLHFGNGTRLTVT.

This clone was seen more than once but under ten times. The V gene is TRBV29-1, the J gene TRBJ2-2; 14 bases fit TRBD2. This CDR3 comprises 16 residues. V lost 6 bases to trimming and J lost 1 base; unmatched junction nucleotides: 4. Germline lookup yields CDR1 SQVTM and CDR2 ANQGSEA. Here the CDR3 reads CSVRGLAGENTGELFF. The DNA of the CDR3 is TGCAGCGTGAGGGGACTAGCGGGGGAGAACACCGGGGAGCTGTTTTTT.

The chain uses TRBV7-9 and TRBJ2-2; 10 bases match TRBD2. The germline V gene encodes CDR1 SEHNR and CDR2 FQNEAQ (reference sequence). The CDR3 is made up of 15 amino acids. V trimming: 4 bases; J trimming: 2 bases; junction bases outside the gene matches: 1. The CDR3 bases are TGTGCCAGCAGCTCTAGCGGGAGAAACACCGGGGAGCTGTTTTTT. It specifies CASSSSGRNTGELFF.

In this sample, this clone turned up a few times. The chain joins TRBV29-1 to TRBJ1-1; 10 nucleotides match TRBD1. Losses at the gene ends were 1 base for V and 0 bases for J; bases not matched to a gene: 8. There are 17 residues in the CDR3. The germline V gene encodes CDR1 SQVTM and CDR2 ANQGSEA. CDR3 nucleotide sequence: TGCAGCGTTGAAGTGAGACAGGGGGCTTATCTGAACACTGAAGCTTTCTTT. It is translated as CSVEVRQGAYLNTEAFF.

In its sample, this clone was seen a few times. The V call is TRBV7-9, the J call TRBJ1-3, with unresolved D. The V end was cut by 1 base, the J end by 4 bases, with 8 bases between. The CDR3 length is 14 residues. Per germline, CDR1 SEHNR and CDR2 FQNEAQ (reference sequence). DNA for the CDR3: TGTGCCAGCAGCTTAGAGGGTTCCGGAAACACCATATATTTT. Protein product: CASSLEGSGNTIYF.

This clone was detected a few times. V and J are TRBV18 and TRBJ2-1; 8 bases map to TRBD2. The V and J ends lost 9 bases and 8 bases, in that order; junction bases with no gene match: 21. Germline V lookup: CDR1 KGHSH, CDR2 LQKENI. This CDR3 contains 17 residues. CDR3 sequence: CASSTFGASGRNDEQFF. In nucleotides, the CDR3 is TGTGCCAGTTCTACCTTTGGTGCTAGCGGGCGGAATGATGAGCAGTTCTTC.